One and the same sample provided the 18 T cell receptor beta chains below, sequenced in a study of blood T cell repertoires in COVID-19. Using immunoSEQ multiplex PCR, the repertoire was profiled, and TCRdb retains in-frame clones only, with some absent. The data hold around 400,000 clones, with 80% to 85% observed a single time. Input material: PBMCs or T cells enriched from blood (not recorded which). The receptors originated from a woman between 50 and 59 years old who had recovered from COVID-19.

This chain links TRBV6-2 or TRBV6-3 with TRBJ1-2; TRBD1 might be the D (6 bases). The CDR3 has 13 amino acids. V lost 5 bases and J lost 5, with 12 bases in between. CDR1 and CDR2 from the germline V gene are MNHEY and SVGEGT. The chain's CDR3 is CASSPPGTYGYTF. In nucleotides, the CDR3 is TGTGCCAGCAGTCCCCCCGGGACATATGGCTACACCTTC.

The chain has TRBV25-1 and TRBJ1-3; tentative D call: TRBD1 (5 bases). The germline CDR1 and CDR2 sequences are MGHDK and SYGVNS. The CDR3 sequence is 14 residues long. The V gene lost 5 bases and the J gene lost 1 base, with 9 bases spanning the gap. CDR3 protein: CASSSGLSGNTIYF. For the CDR3, the DNA is TGTGCCAGCAGTTCAGGGTTGTCTGGAAACACCATATATTTT.

This clone was seen more than once but under ten times. The chain is built from TRBV12-3 or TRBV12-4 and TRBJ2-1; 9 bases map to TRBD1. CDR3 size: 13 residues. Trimming removed 6 bases from V and 7 bases from J; junction bases left unmatched: 4. CDR3 DNA: TGTGCCAGCAGCCCAGGACAGGGGAATGAGCAGTTCTTC. Protein: CASSPGQGNEQFF.

This clone was detected once. The chain uses TRBV7-6 and TRBJ1-1; possibly TRBD1 for D (5 bases). The CDR3 runs 16 residues. V was cut by 5 bases and J by 1 base, with 17 bases left in between. CDR1 is SGHVS and CDR2 is FNYEAQ in the germline V gene. In nucleotides, the CDR3 is TGTGCCAGCAGCCCGGGGTTCGGGACTGAGAACACTGAAGCTTTCTTT. Amino acid sequence: CASSPGFGTENTEAFF.

The J gene is TRBJ1-1, the V gene TRBV5-6; D uncertain. The CDR3 extends over 14 amino acids. Germline CDR1 and CDR2: SGHDT and YYEEEE. V was shortened by 0 bases and J by 4 bases, with 10 bases between the two germline ends. CDR3 sequence (DNA): TGTGCCAGCAGCTTGGGGCCCGGGAGCACTGAAGCTTTCTTT. The encoded protein is CASSLGPGSTEAFF.

The chain couples TRBV2 to TRBJ1-1; 7 bases fit TRBD1. The V and J ends lost 6 bases and 3 bases, in that order; junction bases with no gene match: 4. The CDR3 has 13 residues. Germline V lookup: CDR1 SNHLY, CDR2 FYNNEI. CDR3 region: CASSAQGYTEAFF. The DNA of the CDR3 is TGTGCCAGCAGCGCACAGGGGTACACTGAAGCTTTCTTT.

The chain carries TRBV9 and TRBJ1-5; D is unclear. Germline CDR1 reads SGDLS; CDR2 reads YYNGEE. The germline V and J ends were trimmed by 6 bases and 0 bases, with 7 bases remaining between them. This CDR3 has 13 amino acids. CDR3 residues: CASTRVSNQPQHF. DNA of the CDR3: TGTGCCAGCACCCGGGTTAGCAATCAGCCCCAGCATTTT.

The rearrangement links TRBV5-1 to TRBJ2-7; no reliable D call. V was cut by 4 bases and J by 4 bases, with 12 bases left in between. The germline gives CDR1 SGHRS, CDR2 YFSETQ. The CDR3 has 13 amino acids. CDR3 protein: CASSQNGDYEQYF. The DNA of the CDR3 is TGCGCCAGCAGCCAAAACGGAGATTACGAGCAGTACTTC.

The chain carries TRBV3-1 (or the pseudogene TRBV3-2) and TRBJ2-1; 8 positions agree with TRBD2. Germline-derived CDR1 and CDR2 are LGHDT and YNNKEL (reference sequence). V lost 8 bases and J lost 6; bases outside the gene matches: 3. This CDR3 comprises 12 residues. CDR3 region: CASRGGFNEQFF. CDR3 nucleotide sequence: TGTGCCAGCCGGGGGGGTTTCAATGAGCAGTTCTTC.

This clone was picked up a small number of times. The chain joins TRBV5-1 to TRBJ2-7; maybe TRBD1 (6 bases). The CDR3 sequence is 13 residues long. V was trimmed by 0 bases and J by 9 bases, leaving 13 bases between them. CDR1 and CDR2 from the germline V gene are SGHRS and YFSETQ. The DNA for the CDR3 is TGCGCCAGCAGCTTGGAGATTCAGGGGACGCAGTACTTC. This encodes CASSLEIQGTQYF. The full variable domain, in which reference TRBV5-1 and TRBJ2-7 provide the parts outside the CDR3, is KAGVTQTPRYLIKTRGQQVTLSCSPISGHRSVSWYQQTPGQGLQFLFEYFSETQRNKGNFPGRFSGRQFSNSRSEMNVSTLELGDSALYLCASSLEIQGTQYFGPGTRLTVT.

The V call is TRBV2, the J call TRBJ1-6; 8 bases line up with TRBD1. V lost 5 bases to trimming and J lost 5 bases; unmatched junction nucleotides: 5. In germline, CDR1 is SNHLY, CDR2 FYNNEI. The CDR3 runs to 15 residues. The CDR3 DNA sequence: TGTGCCAGCAGTCCGACAGGGGCTAATAATTCACCCCTCCACTTT. This codes for CASSPTGANNSPLHF.

This chain links TRBV6-2 or TRBV6-3 with TRBJ2-1; 7 bases agree with TRBD1. V lost 6 bases and J lost 0; bases outside the gene matches: 8. The CDR3 runs 16 residues. Germline V gives CDR1 MNHEY, CDR2 SVGEGT. CDR3 sequence: CASSPRTGSSYNEQFF. CDR3 bases: TGTGCCAGCAGCCCCAGGACAGGATCCTCCTACAATGAGCAGTTCTTC.

The rearrangement links TRBV5-1 to TRBJ2-7, with 7 positions matching TRBD1. This CDR3 spans 14 amino acids. The germline V gene has CDR1 SGHRS and CDR2 YFSETQ. The V and J ends lost 4 bases and 2 bases, in that order; junction bases with no gene match: 6. In DNA, the CDR3 is TGCGCCAGCAGCCTAACGACAGGGACCTACGAGCAGTACTTC. Amino acids: CASSLTTGTYEQYF.

The chain uses TRBV28 and TRBJ2-7, with 11 bases matching TRBD2. The J segment lost 2 bases and the V segment lost 7 bases, leaving 7 bases of the junction unmatched. The CDR3 runs 15 residues. Germline CDR1 is MDHEN and CDR2 is SYDVKM. As DNA, the CDR3 is TGTGCCAGCACTAATCTAGCGGGAGGTGCCTACGAGCAGTACTTC. Translation: CASTNLAGGAYEQYF.

This clone was observed a few times. V usage is TRBV7-8 and J usage is TRBJ1-5; TRBD1 agrees at 9 bases. Looked up from germline, CDR1 is SGHVS and CDR2 is FQNEAQ. The CDR3 is 13 amino acids. Trimming at V came to 5 bases and at J to 7 bases, leaving 3 bases not matched to a gene. The CDR3: CASSPDRGQPQHF. CDR3 DNA sequence: TGTGCCAGCAGCCCGGACAGGGGACAGCCCCAGCATTTT.

The V gene is TRBV5-4, the J gene TRBJ2-7, with 7 bases matching TRBD2. CDR1 SGHNT and CDR2 YYREEE come from the germline V gene (reference sequence). This CDR3 is built from 13 residues. V lost 5 bases, J lost 4 bases, and 6 bases stayed unmatched. CDR3 sequence reads: CASRAGAGYEQYF. DNA for the CDR3: TGTGCCAGCAGGGCGGGAGCGGGTTACGAGCAGTACTTC.

The rearrangement links TRBV12-3 or TRBV12-4 to TRBJ2-3; D might be TRBD2 (5 bases). The CDR3 contains 12 residues. The ends were cut back, 8 bases at V and 2 bases at J, with 8 bases in the middle. The DNA of the CDR3 is TGTGCCAGCGGACTGACCACAGATACGCAGTATTTT. This translates into CASGLTTDTQYF.

V usage is TRBV9 and J usage is TRBJ1-6; D gene uncertain. The V gene's germline CDR1 is SGDLS and CDR2 YYNGEE. The V end lost 0 bases, the J end lost 10 bases, and 11 bases lay between the germline ends. CDR3 size: 14 residues. The CDR3 DNA follows: TGTGCCAGCAGCGTAGGGGCCGATGGGTCACCCCTCCACTTT. Amino acids: CASSVGADGSPLHF.